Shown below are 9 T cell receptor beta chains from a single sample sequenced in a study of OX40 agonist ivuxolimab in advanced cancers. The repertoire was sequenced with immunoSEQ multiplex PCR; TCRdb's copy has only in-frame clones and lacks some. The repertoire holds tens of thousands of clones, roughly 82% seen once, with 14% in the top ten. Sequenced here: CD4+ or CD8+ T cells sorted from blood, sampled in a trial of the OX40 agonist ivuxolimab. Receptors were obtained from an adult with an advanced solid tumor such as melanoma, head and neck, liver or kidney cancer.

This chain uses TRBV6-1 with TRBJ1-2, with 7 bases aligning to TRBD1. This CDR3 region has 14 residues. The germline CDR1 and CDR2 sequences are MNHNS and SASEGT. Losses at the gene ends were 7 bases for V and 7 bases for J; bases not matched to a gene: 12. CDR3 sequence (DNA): TGTGCCAGCACCGAACAGACAGGGAAGAGTGGCTACACCTTC. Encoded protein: CASTEQTGKSGYTF.

The CDR3 DNA reads TGCGCCAGCAGCCAGGAACAGGGGCCCAATCAGCCCCAGCATTTT. Protein: CASSQEQGPNQPQHF. This rearrangement joins TRBV4-3 to TRBJ1-5; 7 bases line up with TRBD1. Germline-derived CDR1 and CDR2 are LGHNA and YSLEER. The CDR3 totals 15 residues. With 3 bases clipped from V and 3 bases from J, the junction kept 5 bases outside the gene matches.

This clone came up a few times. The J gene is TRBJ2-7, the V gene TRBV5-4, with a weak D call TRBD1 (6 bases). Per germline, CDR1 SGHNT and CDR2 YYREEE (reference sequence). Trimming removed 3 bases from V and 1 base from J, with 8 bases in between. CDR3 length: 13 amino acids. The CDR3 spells CASSSGQSYEQYF. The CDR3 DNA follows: TGTGCCAGCAGCTCTGGACAGTCCTACGAGCAGTACTTC.

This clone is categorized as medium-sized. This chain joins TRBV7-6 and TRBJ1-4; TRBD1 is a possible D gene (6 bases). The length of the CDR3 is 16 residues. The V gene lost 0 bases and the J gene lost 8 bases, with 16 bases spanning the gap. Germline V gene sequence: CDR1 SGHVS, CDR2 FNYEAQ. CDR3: CASSLAPRGGLEKLFF. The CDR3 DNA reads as TGTGCCAGCAGCTTAGCCCCCAGGGGAGGGCTAGAAAAACTGTTTTTT.

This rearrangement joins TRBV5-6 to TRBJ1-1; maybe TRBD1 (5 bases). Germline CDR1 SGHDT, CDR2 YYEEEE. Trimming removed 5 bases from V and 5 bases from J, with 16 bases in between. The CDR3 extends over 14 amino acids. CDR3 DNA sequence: TGTGCCAGCAGTTACGGGACGGCGGGGACTGAAGCTTTCTTT. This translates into CASSYGTAGTEAFF.

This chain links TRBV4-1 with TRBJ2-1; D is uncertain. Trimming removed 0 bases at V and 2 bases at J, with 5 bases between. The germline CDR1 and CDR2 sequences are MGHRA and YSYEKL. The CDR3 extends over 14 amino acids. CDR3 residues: CASSQETTYNEQFF. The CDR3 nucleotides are TGCGCCAGCAGCCAAGAAACAACCTACAATGAGCAGTTCTTC.

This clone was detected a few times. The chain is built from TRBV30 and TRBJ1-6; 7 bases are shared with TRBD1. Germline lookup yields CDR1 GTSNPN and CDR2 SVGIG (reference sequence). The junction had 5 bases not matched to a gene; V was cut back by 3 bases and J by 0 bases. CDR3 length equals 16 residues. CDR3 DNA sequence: TGTGCCTGGAGGGGACAGCCTAGCTCCTATAATTCACCCCTCCACTTT. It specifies CAWRGQPSSYNSPLHF.

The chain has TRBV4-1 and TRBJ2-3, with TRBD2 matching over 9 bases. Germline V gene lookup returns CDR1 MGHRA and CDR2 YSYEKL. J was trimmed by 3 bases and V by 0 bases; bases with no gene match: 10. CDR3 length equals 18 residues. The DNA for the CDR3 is TGCGCCAGCAGCCAAGATATGATAAGCGGGGGGTTGACAGATACGCAGTATTTT. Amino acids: CASSQDMISGGLTDTQYF.

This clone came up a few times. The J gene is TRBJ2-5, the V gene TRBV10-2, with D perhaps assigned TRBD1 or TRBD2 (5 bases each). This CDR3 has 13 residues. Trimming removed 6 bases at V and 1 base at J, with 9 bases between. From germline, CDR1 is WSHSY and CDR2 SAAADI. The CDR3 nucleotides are TGCGCCAGCAGGGGGGATGTCCAAGAGACCCAGTACTTC. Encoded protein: CASRGDVQETQYF.